Shown below are 17 T cell receptor beta chains from a single sample sequenced in a study of pediatric ulcerative colitis. The repertoire was sequenced with immunoSEQ multiplex PCR; TCRdb's copy has only in-frame clones and lacks some. Here the sample spans 54,000 or so clones, about nine tenths being singletons. Sequenced sample: blood. These receptors all come from a boy aged 5-17 years who was a control in a study of pediatric ulcerative colitis.

V gene TRBV7-6 combines with J gene TRBJ2-6; the D gene is possibly TRBD1 (6 bases). CDR1 SGHVS and CDR2 FNYEAQ come from the germline V gene. Trimming took off 1 base at V and 0 bases at J, with 13 bases between the two ends. This CDR3 has 18 residues. CDR3 protein: CASSLVARGSSGANVLTF. Here the CDR3 DNA reads TGTGCCAGCAGCTTAGTAGCCAGGGGTAGCTCTGGGGCCAACGTCCTGACTTTC. The full variable domain, completed using reference TRBV7-6 and TRBJ2-6, is GAGVSQSPRYKVTKRGQDVALRCDPISGHVSLYWYRQALGQGPEFLTYFNYEAQQDKSGLPNDRFSAERPEGSISTLTIQRTEQRDSAMYRCASSLVARGSSGANVLTFGAGSRLTVL.

This clone was observed a handful of times. This chain joins TRBV6-4 and TRBJ2-1; TRBD2 matches 8 bases. The CDR3 totals 15 residues. The germline CDR1 and CDR2 sequences are MRHNA and SNTAGT. Unmatched junction bases numbered 6, after V lost 0 bases and J lost 8 bases. The CDR3 DNA sequence: TGTGCCAGCAGTGACTCAAGCGGGAGTGTGGATGAGCAGTTCTTC. It codes for CASSDSSGSVDEQFF.

V and J are TRBV6-1 and TRBJ2-3, with 7 positions matching TRBD2. The length of the CDR3 is 15 residues. Trimming took 3 bases from V and 4 from J; bases not matched to a gene: 7. Germline V gene lookup returns CDR1 MNHNS and CDR2 SASEGT. The CDR3 region is CASSDSKGGADTQYF. As DNA, the CDR3 is TGTGCCAGCAGTGACTCTAAGGGAGGGGCAGATACGCAGTATTTT.

The rearrangement uses TRBV27 and TRBJ2-1; 8 nucleotides line up with TRBD2. CDR1 and CDR2 from the germline V gene are MNHEY and SMNVEV (reference sequence). The CDR3 runs 15 residues. V was clipped by 0 bases and J by 8 bases; unmatched bases: 6. CDR3 in DNA: TGTGCCAGCAGTTTATCTAGCGGGGTCTGGGATGAGCAGTTCTTC. As protein: CASSLSSGVWDEQFF.

The chain employs TRBV15 and TRBJ2-7, with D unclear. The CDR3 is 15 residues long. Trimming removed 0 bases from V and 5 bases from J, with 14 bases in between. The germline V gene encodes CDR1 LNHNV and CDR2 YYDKDF (reference sequence). The CDR3 protein is CATSRDPQARHEQYF. The CDR3 DNA reads as TGTGCCACCAGCAGAGATCCGCAAGCACGCCACGAGCAGTACTTC.

This clone appeared once. The V gene is TRBV5-1, the J gene TRBJ2-7; 9 bases line up with TRBD2. The CDR3 is 16 amino acids. Germline CDR1 SGHRS, CDR2 YFSETQ. J gave up 7 bases and V 0 bases, and 11 bases lay outside the gene matches. Here the CDR3 reads CASSLGRGLAGSEQYF. CDR3 sequence (DNA): TGCGCCAGCAGCTTGGGCCGGGGGCTAGCGGGGAGTGAGCAGTACTTC.

CDR3 amino acids: CASSQAGQGGETQYF. CDR3 DNA: TGCGCCAGCAGCCAGGCGGGACAGGGTGGGGAGACCCAGTACTTC. The gene calls are TRBV4-3 and TRBJ2-5, with TRBD1 matching 9 bases. CDR1 is LGHNA and CDR2 is YSLEER in the germline V gene. The CDR3 runs to 15 residues. V gave up 3 bases and J gave up 5 bases; unmatched junction bases: 7.

This clone has just a few counts. This rearrangement joins TRBV29-1 to TRBJ1-1; D is possibly TRBD1 (5 bases). This CDR3 has 12 residues. V was trimmed by 7 bases and J by 5 bases, leaving 14 bases between them. Germline-derived CDR1 and CDR2 are SQVTM and ANQGSEA. DNA for the CDR3: TGCAGCGAGTCAGACGGGGGGACTGAAGCTTTCTTT. Its translation: CSESDGGTEAFF.

This chain uses TRBV7-2 with TRBJ1-1, with no clear D. Germline CDR1 reads SGHTA; CDR2 reads FQGNSA. This CDR3 contains 11 residues. Deletions cut 1 base from V and 8 bases from J, with 5 bases between. The CDR3 region has the DNA TGTGCCAGCAGCTTAGGGGTAGAAGCTTTCTTT. Its translation is CASSLGVEAFF.

The V and J genes are TRBV5-1 and TRBJ2-2; D might be TRBD2 (5 bases). There are 14 residues in the CDR3. V gave up 6 bases and J gave up 6 bases, with 15 bases separating them. Germline lookup yields CDR1 SGHRS and CDR2 YFSETQ. This chain's CDR3 is CASILTSGSGELFF. As DNA, the CDR3 is TGCGCCAGCATTTTAACTTCGGGGTCCGGGGAGCTGTTTTTT.

This chain's CDR3 is CTSSLGGTRDYPYEQYF. CDR3 nucleotide sequence: TGCACCAGCAGCCTAGGAGGTACCAGGGATTATCCCTACGAGCAGTACTTC. J is TRBJ2-7 and V is TRBV1. TRBV1 is classified as a pseudogene. The CDR3 contains 17 residues.

This chain joins TRBV10-3 and TRBJ2-7, with a tentative D call TRBD2 (5 bases). Germline V gene sequence: CDR1 ENHRY, CDR2 SYGVKD. The CDR3 is made up of 15 amino acids. The V end was cut by 5 bases, the J end by 5 bases, with 19 bases between. The CDR3: CAISSPGRRIHEQYF. The CDR3 DNA sequence: TGTGCCATCAGTAGTCCCGGACGGAGGATCCACGAGCAGTACTTC.

The rearrangement joins TRBV15 to TRBJ2-3; tentatively, D is TRBD1 (6 bases). Germline lookup yields CDR1 LNHNV and CDR2 YYDKDF (reference sequence). V lost 1 base and J 2 bases, leaving 13 bases between the germline ends. The length of the CDR3 is 16 residues. The CDR3 DNA is TGTGCCACCAGCAGAGTTTGGGACACCCACACAGATACGCAGTATTTT. Translation gives CATSRVWDTHTDTQYF. Combining the CDR3 with reference TRBV15 and TRBJ2-3 gives the whole variable domain DAMVIQNPRYQVTQFGKPVTLSCSQTLNHNVMYWYQQKSSQAPKLLFHYYDKDFNNEADTPDNFQSRRPNTSFCFLDIRSPGLGDTAMYLCATSRVWDTHTDTQYFGPGTRLTVL.

This chain links TRBV7-3 with TRBJ2-1, with 13 nucleotides matching TRBD2. Germline V CDR1 and CDR2: SGHTA, FQGTGA. J gave up 7 bases and V 5 bases, and 5 bases lay outside the gene matches. The CDR3 loop spans 15 amino acids. The CDR3 region has the DNA TGTGCCAGCAGCCCAACTAGCGGGAGGGAGAATGAGCAGTTCTTC. As protein: CASSPTSGRENEQFF.

The rearrangement uses TRBV30 and TRBJ2-7; 8 positions agree with TRBD1. The ends lost 2 bases at V and 7 bases at J; junction bases unmatched: 4. Per the germline V gene, CDR1 is GTSNPN and CDR2 is SVGIG (reference sequence). This CDR3 has 12 residues. The CDR3 protein is CAWSTGGYEQYF. For the CDR3, the DNA is TGTGCCTGGAGTACAGGGGGATATGAGCAGTACTTC.

This clone was counted once. The chain carries TRBV4-2 and TRBJ1-1, with D unclear. V dropped 1 base and J dropped 4 bases, with 13 bases sitting between them. CDR1 and CDR2 (germline): LGHNA, YNFKEQ. The CDR3 covers 15 residues. The chain's CDR3 is CASSQAAAYSTEAFF. The CDR3 nucleotides read TGTGCCAGCAGCCAAGCGGCAGCTTACTCCACTGAAGCTTTCTTT.

J is TRBJ1-5 and V is TRBV12-5, with D possibly matching TRBD1 (6 bases). The CDR3 length is 15 residues. The germline V and J ends were trimmed by 5 bases and 4 bases, with 15 bases remaining between them. Germline assignment: CDR1 LGHNT and CDR2 FRNRAP. Here the CDR3 reads CASGLGTGTNQPQHF. The CDR3 DNA reads as TGTGCTAGTGGTCTGGGTACAGGGACGAATCAGCCCCAGCATTTT. Full variable domain (rest looked up from reference TRBV12-5 and TRBJ1-5): DARVTQTPRHKVTEMGQEVTMRCQPILGHNTVFWYRQTMMQGLELLAYFRNRAPLDDSGMPKDRFSAEMPDATLATLKIQPSEPRDSAVYFCASGLGTGTNQPQHFGDGTRLSIL.